One and the same sample provided the 9 T cell receptor beta chains below, sequenced in a study of CD8 T cells in ankylosing spondylitis. Via MiXCR, TCRdb re-called the 5' RACE reads, giving one row per CDR3 protein. The repertoire holds about 130,000 distinct CDR3 sequences, with about 6.4% as singletons. Sequencing was performed on blood, either unsorted or a sorted T cell fraction (not recorded which). Receptors were obtained from a male donor with ankylosing spondylitis or in good health (not recorded which).

This clonotype has at least ten counts. The chain joins TRBV5-1 to TRBJ2-7, with TRBD2 matching over 9 bases. V lost 1 base, J lost 4 bases, and 6 bases stayed unmatched. This CDR3 contains 15 residues. The germline CDR1 and CDR2 sequences are SGHRS and YFSETQ. CDR3 bases: TGCGCCAGCAGCTTGAAGACTAGCGGCCCTTACGAGCAGTACTTC. Translated, it gives CASSLKTSGPYEQYF. The whole variable domain, filled in from reference TRBV5-1 and TRBJ2-7, reads KAGVTQTPRYLIKTRGQQVTLSCSPISGHRSVSWYQQTPGQGLQFLFEYFSETQRNKGNFPGRFSGRQFSNSRSEMNVSTLELGDSALYLCASSLKTSGPYEQYFGPGTRLTVT.

This clonotype was recorded many times. The chain joins TRBV7-8 to TRBJ2-5; 7 bases line up with TRBD1. CDR1 and CDR2 (germline): SGHVS, FQNEAQ. V lost 7 bases, J lost 2 bases, and 10 bases stayed unmatched. The CDR3 has 15 residues. CDR3 DNA sequence: TGTGCCAGCACGCGTCAACCGGGACAGCAAGAGACCCAGTACTTC. Translation: CASTRQPGQQETQYF.

This clonotype was seen at least ten times. The chain carries TRBV28 and TRBJ1-2; 7 bases are shared with TRBD1. There are 13 residues in the CDR3. Germline CDR1 reads MDHEN; CDR2 reads SYDVKM. J was trimmed by 4 bases and V by 2 bases; bases with no gene match: 1. CDR3 protein: CASSLDRAYGYTF. The CDR3 DNA follows: TGTGCCAGCAGTTTAGACAGGGCCTATGGCTACACCTTC.

This clonotype was detected ten times or more. The chain links TRBV12-3 or TRBV12-4 to TRBJ2-1, with a possible D match to TRBD1 (7 bases). The CDR3 loop spans 12 amino acids. Trimming took 5 bases from V and 9 from J, leaving 11 bases between them. CDR3 DNA: TGTGCCAGCAGTGGGCAGGGGGGTGAGCAGTTCTTC. Translating gives CASSGQGGEQFF.

This clonotype was seen at least ten times. The chain carries TRBV5-1 and TRBJ2-5, with 7 bases aligning to TRBD2. Germline assignment: CDR1 SGHRS and CDR2 YFSETQ. The CDR3 length is 14 residues. J lost 2 bases, V lost 7 bases, and 8 bases had no gene match. DNA of the CDR3: TGCGCCAGCGCGTTGGGAGGGAATCAAGAGACCCAGTACTTC. This translates into CASALGGNQETQYF.

In this sample, this clonotype turned up many times. The DNA for the CDR3 is TGCGCCAGCAGCTTCGGGGGAGTGACATCCTACAATGAGCAGTTCTTC. Translation: CASSFGGVTSYNEQFF. J is TRBJ2-1 and V is TRBV5-1; D is possibly TRBD2 (6 bases). Germline V lookup: CDR1 SGHRS, CDR2 YFSETQ. The CDR3 has 16 amino acids. V was clipped by 2 bases and J by 1 base, with 13 bases between them.

This clonotype has only a few counts. The V call is TRBV20-1, the J call TRBJ2-6; 7 positions match TRBD1. The V segment lost 3 bases and the J segment 0 bases; nucleotides outside the gene matches: 2. Germline assignment: CDR1 DFQATT and CDR2 SNEGSKA (reference sequence). The CDR3 has 15 amino acids. In nucleotides, the CDR3 is TGCAGTGCTAGTCAGGGGGTCTCTGGGGCCAACGTCCTGACTTTC. Protein product: CSASQGVSGANVLTF.

This clonotype was detected many times. This chain joins TRBV5-1 and TRBJ2-1, with D maybe TRBD2 (6 bases). V lost 1 base, J lost 2 bases, and 10 bases lay in between. Germline CDR1 and CDR2: SGHRS and YFSETQ. This CDR3 is 15 amino acids long. CDR3 coding DNA: TGCGCCAGCAGCTTGTCTACGGGGGCCTACAATGAGCAGTTCTTC. Translated, it gives CASSLSTGAYNEQFF.

This clonotype was seen many times. The chain joins TRBV11-2 to TRBJ2-1; TRBD1 or TRBD2 may be the D gene (6 bases each). Trimming took 5 bases from V and 0 from J, leaving 20 bases between them. CDR3 length equals 18 residues. Germline CDR1 is SGHAT and CDR2 is FQNNGV. In DNA form, the CDR3 reads TGTGCCAGCAGCCAACAGGGAGGAGAGCACCACTCCTACAATGAGCAGTTCTTC. Translation gives CASSQQGGEHHSYNEQFF.